One sample yielded the 27 T cell receptor beta chains listed below, sequenced in a study of shared clonotypes between healthy human individuals. Generated by immunoSEQ multiplex PCR, the TCRdb table keeps only in-frame clones and is missing some. This table holds 2 million to 3 million clones, over 85% found once. Sequencing was carried out using naive CD4+ T cells from PBMCs. Sample subset: CD45RA+ positively selected. These receptors all stem from a man aged 18 to 29 in good health. Some clones in this sample may be carry-over from other donors' samples.

The J gene is TRBJ2-3, the V gene TRBV29-1, with D perhaps matching TRBD1 (6 bases). CDR1 is SQVTM and CDR2 is ANQGSEA in the germline V gene. The CDR3 is 13 amino acids. V was clipped by 5 bases and J by 4 bases, with 13 bases between them. The CDR3 nucleotides are TGCAGCGTTAGGGGGAGACTATCAGATACGCAGTATTTT. This gives the protein CSVRGRLSDTQYF.

In DNA, the CDR3 is TGTGCCAGCGGGTCGGGACAGGGGAACGGGAACACTGAAGCTTTCTTT. Translating gives CASGSGQGNGNTEAFF. V gene TRBV2 combines with J gene TRBJ1-1; TRBD1 matches 10 bases. The CDR3 runs 16 residues. Germline CDR1 SNHLY, CDR2 FYNNEI. The V gene end was trimmed by 8 bases and the J gene end by 1 base; junction bases not matched to a gene: 10.

CDR3 amino acids: CASRSSTDTQYF. The CDR3 DNA follows: TGTGCCAGCAGGAGTAGCACAGATACGCAGTATTTT. V is TRBV2 and J is TRBJ2-3, with D unresolved. The length of the CDR3 is 12 residues. Germline V gene data show CDR1 as SNHLY and CDR2 as FYNNEI. Trimming removed 6 bases from V and 0 bases from J, with 4 bases in between.

V usage is TRBV28 and J usage is TRBJ2-5; 9 nucleotides match TRBD1. Trimming cost V 6 bases and J 4 bases; bases outside gene matches: 9. Germline V lookup: CDR1 MDHEN, CDR2 SYDVKM. The length of the CDR3 is 15 residues. The CDR3 sequence: CASRLGQGLTETQYF. CDR3 nucleotides: TGTGCCAGCAGGCTGGGACAGGGTCTTACAGAGACCCAGTACTTC.

The chain carries TRBV28 and TRBJ1-2, with unresolved D. There are 14 residues in the CDR3. In germline, CDR1 is MDHEN, CDR2 SYDVKM. The V gene lost 3 bases and the J gene lost 1 base, with 9 bases spanning the gap. The CDR3 DNA reads TGTGCCAGCAGTTTGAGACATGGTAACTATGGCTACACCTTC. It yields the protein CASSLRHGNYGYTF.

The chain carries TRBV27 and TRBJ2-2, with 8 bases aligning to TRBD1. With V trimmed by 5 bases and J by 7 bases, 6 bases remained unmatched. Germline loops: CDR1 MNHEY, CDR2 SMNVEV (reference sequence). The CDR3 has 14 residues. This chain's CDR3 is CASSIPGQGGELFF. The CDR3 DNA reads TGTGCCAGCAGTATCCCAGGACAGGGCGGGGAGCTGTTTTTT.

The chain combines TRBV25-1 with TRBJ1-5; a weak D match, TRBD1 (5 bases). The germline gives CDR1 MGHDK, CDR2 SYGVNS. The length of the CDR3 is 13 residues. V was trimmed by 11 bases and J by 0 bases, leaving 11 bases between them. In nucleotides, the CDR3 is TGTGCCTCCGTGGGGGGTAGCAATCAGCCCCAGCATTTT. Its translation is CASVGGSNQPQHF.

The V call is TRBV6-1, the J call TRBJ2-6; TRBD2 matches 7 bases. Germline V CDR1 and CDR2: MNHNS, SASEGT. V gave up 6 bases and J gave up 2 bases; unmatched junction bases: 1. The CDR3 covers 14 residues. The DNA for the CDR3 is TGTGCCAGCAGCCGGGAGGCTGGGGCCAACGTCCTGACTTTC. This gives the protein CASSREAGANVLTF.

CDR3 sequence reads: CASSRGRNEKLFF. CDR3 nucleotide sequence: TGCGCCAGCAGCAGGGGCCGTAATGAAAAACTGTTTTTT. V and J are TRBV5-1 and TRBJ1-4; possible D gene TRBD1, 5 bases. CDR1 is SGHRS, CDR2 YFSETQ, per germline. V shed 4 bases and J shed 4 bases, with 8 bases lying between them. The CDR3 covers 13 residues.

The chain recombines TRBV6-1 with TRBJ1-4; the match to TRBD1 covers 8 bases. With V trimmed by 3 bases and J by 3 bases, 6 bases remained unmatched. This CDR3 has 16 residues. CDR1 and CDR2 from the germline V gene are MNHNS and SASEGT. CDR3 bases: TGTGCCAGCAGTGACCGTCCGGACAGGGCTAATGAAAAACTGTTTTTT. This sequence encodes CASSDRPDRANEKLFF.

The chain recombines TRBV5-1 with TRBJ2-1, with D unresolved. The CDR3 spans 13 residues. The V end was cut by 3 bases, the J end by 5 bases, with 9 bases between. Germline V gene data show CDR1 as SGHRS and CDR2 as YFSETQ. The CDR3 nucleotides read TGCGCCAGCAGCTCCCCCCCCAACAATGAGCAGTTCTTC. Translation gives CASSSPPNNEQFF.

V gene TRBV29-1 combines with J gene TRBJ1-2; D possibly corresponds to TRBD1 (6 bases). The V end lost 5 bases, the J end lost 3 bases, and 10 bases lay between the germline ends. CDR3 size: 12 residues. From germline, CDR1 is SQVTM and CDR2 ANQGSEA. The CDR3 DNA sequence: TGCAGCGTTTACGGACAGTACTATGGCTACACCTTC. It translates to CSVYGQYYGYTF.

V usage is TRBV19 and J usage is TRBJ2-3; 8 nucleotides line up with TRBD2. Germline CDR1 is LNHDA and CDR2 is SQIVND (reference sequence). J was trimmed by 0 bases and V by 5 bases; bases with no gene match: 4. The CDR3 consists of 15 residues. The CDR3 coding sequence is TGTGCCAGTAGTCTTAGCGGGATGAGCACAGATACGCAGTATTTT. Amino acids: CASSLSGMSTDTQYF.

J is TRBJ2-1 and V is TRBV28, with D perhaps TRBD1 or TRBD2 (6 bases each). The V end was cut by 6 bases, the J end by 10 bases, with 25 bases between. This CDR3 is 16 amino acids long. CDR1 MDHEN and CDR2 SYDVKM come from the germline V gene. CDR3 nucleotides: TGTGCCAGCAGCAAATTTACTAGCAGAAGGGGGTACGAGCAGTTCTTC. As protein: CASSKFTSRRGYEQFF.

Concerning this clone: The same CDR3 can be traced to other DNA sequences in this sample. The chain has TRBV6-5 and TRBJ2-7; 12 bases align to TRBD2. Germline values: CDR1 MNHEY, CDR2 SVGAGI. The trim removed 6 bases at V and 3 bases at J, leaving 3 bases unmatched. The CDR3 length is 14 residues. CDR3: CASRRLAGDYEQYF. In nucleotides, the CDR3 is TGTGCCAGCAGAAGACTAGCGGGGGACTACGAGCAGTACTTC.

The rearrangement links TRBV7-9 to TRBJ1-4; the D gene is possibly TRBD1 (5 bases). Looked up from germline, CDR1 is SEHNR and CDR2 is FQNEAQ (reference sequence). This CDR3 contains 14 residues. V was cut by 6 bases and J by 7 bases, with 15 bases left in between. This CDR3 reads CASSPGTAGEKLFF. The CDR3 bases are TGTGCCAGCAGTCCCGGGACGGCGGGTGAAAAACTGTTTTTT.

The chain combines TRBV5-1 with TRBJ2-1; no clear D gene. V dropped 4 bases and J dropped 5 bases, with 19 bases sitting between them. There are 16 residues in the CDR3. The V gene's germline CDR1 is SGHRS and CDR2 YFSETQ. CDR3 residues: CASSEPSGDGHNEQFF. The CDR3 DNA follows: TGCGCCAGCAGCGAACCCTCGGGCGACGGGCACAATGAGCAGTTCTTC.

The V call is TRBV7-9, the J call TRBJ2-7; 9 nucleotides align to TRBD2. This CDR3 is 15 amino acids long. Germline CDR1 SEHNR, CDR2 FQNEAQ (reference sequence). Trimming cost V 7 bases and J 2 bases; bases outside gene matches: 9. The CDR3 loop reads CASTRGASGAYEQYF. In nucleotides, the CDR3 is TGTGCCAGCACACGAGGGGCTAGCGGGGCCTACGAGCAGTACTTC. The whole variable domain, filled in from reference TRBV7-9 and TRBJ2-7, reads DTGVSQNPRHKITKRGQNVTFRCDPISEHNRLYWYRQTLGQGPEFLTYFQNEAQLEKSRLLSDRFSAERPKGSFSTLEIQRTEQGDSAMYLCASTRGASGAYEQYFGPGTRLTVT.

The chain recombines TRBV28 with TRBJ2-7, with 7 bases identical to TRBD2. The V and J ends lost 5 bases and 3 bases, in that order; junction bases with no gene match: 7. The CDR3 runs to 14 residues. Germline values: CDR1 MDHEN, CDR2 SYDVKM. CDR3 sequence (DNA): TGTGCCAGCAGTAATGTGCGCGGGAGCTACGAGCAGTACTTC. Translating gives CASSNVRGSYEQYF.

This chain links TRBV6-6 with TRBJ2-7; D gene ambiguous. Looked up from germline, CDR1 is MNHNY and CDR2 is SVGAGI (reference sequence). The CDR3 is made up of 14 amino acids. Trimming took 3 bases from V and 0 from J, leaving 9 bases between them. CDR3 DNA sequence: TGTGCCAGCAGTTATTATGGGGACTCCTACGAGCAGTACTTC. Translating gives CASSYYGDSYEQYF.

The chain employs TRBV25-1 and TRBJ1-1, with a weak D call TRBD1 (6 bases). Germline V CDR1 and CDR2: MGHDK, SYGVNS. Trimming stripped 4 bases from V and 2 bases from J, with 14 bases between. CDR3 length: 15 residues. For the CDR3, the DNA is TGTGCCAGCAGTGGCCCGACAGGCCCTAACACTGAAGCTTTCTTT. It translates to CASSGPTGPNTEAFF.

The DNA for the CDR3 is TGTGCCAGCAGCGATGGGCGGCGCTACGAGCAGTACTTC. Its translation is CASSDGRRYEQYF. The chain couples TRBV9 to TRBJ2-7; no clear D gene. Germline CDR1 SGDLS, CDR2 YYNGEE. There are 13 residues in the CDR3. V was cut by 3 bases and J by 3 bases, with 10 bases left in between.

The chain employs TRBV30 and TRBJ1-3; no firm D call. Germline values: CDR1 GTSNPN, CDR2 SVGIG (reference sequence). CDR3 length equals 13 residues. V lost 3 bases and J lost 2, with 8 bases in between. CDR3 nucleotides: TGTGCCTGGAGATTGACCCCTGGAAACACCATATATTTT. It encodes CAWRLTPGNTIYF.

The rearrangement links TRBV7-8 to TRBJ1-4; no clear D gene. The CDR3 loop spans 15 amino acids. Trimming took 1 base from V and 4 from J, leaving 10 bases between them. Germline assignment: CDR1 SGHVS and CDR2 FQNEAQ. CDR3 region: CASSLGAALNEKLFF. The DNA of the CDR3 is TGTGCCAGCAGCTTAGGGGCAGCACTTAATGAAAAACTGTTTTTT. Drawing the rest from reference TRBV7-8 and TRBJ1-4, the complete variable domain is GAGVSQSPRYKVAKRGQDVALRCDPISGHVSLFWYQQALGQGPEFLTYFQNEAQLDKSGLPSDRFFAERPEGSVSTLKIQRTQQEDSAVYLCASSLGAALNEKLFFGSGTQLSVL.

The chain joins TRBV9 to TRBJ1-1; D perhaps matches TRBD1 (6 bases). V was trimmed by 3 bases and J by 1 base, leaving 10 bases between them. CDR1 is SGDLS, CDR2 YYNGEE, per germline. The CDR3 extends over 14 amino acids. The CDR3 bases are TGTGCCAGCAGCGCAGGGGTGGCGAACACTGAAGCTTTCTTT. Residues: CASSAGVANTEAFF.

Remarks on this clone: This sample includes further DNA sequences coding for the same CDR3. This CDR3 is CASSLTGGPRETQYF. The CDR3 nucleotides are TGTGCCAGCAGCTTAACGGGAGGGCCTCGAGAGACCCAGTACTTC. This sequence joins TRBV7-3 and TRBJ2-5; 7 bases align to TRBD2. Unmatched junction bases numbered 5, after V lost 0 bases and J lost 4 bases. CDR1 SGHTA and CDR2 FQGTGA come from the germline V gene. The CDR3 loop spans 15 amino acids.

The chain combines TRBV28 with TRBJ1-1, with no clear D. CDR3 size: 13 residues. V dropped 6 bases and J dropped 0 bases, with 8 bases sitting between them. CDR1 is MDHEN, CDR2 SYDVKM, per germline. The CDR3 nucleotides read TGTGCCAGCAGCCTCATAATGAACACTGAAGCTTTCTTT. Its translation is CASSLIMNTEAFF. The full variable domain, with the rest looked up from reference TRBV28 and TRBJ1-1, is DVKVTQSSRYLVKRTGEKVFLECVQDMDHENMFWYRQDPGLGLRLIYFSYDVKMKEKGDIPEGYSVSREKKERFSLILESASTNQTSMYLCASSLIMNTEAFFGQGTRLTVV.